The 7 T cell receptor beta chains reported below all come from one sample, sequenced in a study of T cell responses to AZD1222 COVID-19 vaccine. TCRdb keeps only in-frame clones here, not all; method: immunoSEQ multiplex PCR. Counted here are approximately 42,000 clones, around 89% occurring once; the ten biggest clones make up around 25%. The source material was peripheral blood, sampled 28 days after the second AZD1222 dose. Every receptor here comes from an adult who received the AZD1222 COVID-19 vaccine.

J is TRBJ1-4 and V is TRBV5-4; 8 bases fit TRBD1. Trimming removed 5 bases from V and 8 bases from J; junction bases left unmatched: 8. Looked up from germline, CDR1 is SGHNT and CDR2 is YYREEE (reference sequence). The CDR3 is 14 amino acids. The CDR3: CASSSQGVSEKLFF. For the CDR3, the DNA is TGTGCCAGCAGTTCACAGGGGGTCAGCGAAAAACTGTTTTTT. The entire variable domain, with the rest obtained from reference TRBV5-4 and TRBJ1-4, is as follows: ETGVTQSPTHLIKTRGQQVTLRCSSQSGHNTVSWYQQALGQGPQFIFQYYREEENGRGNFPPRFSGLQFPNYSSELNVNALELDDSALYLCASSSQGVSEKLFFGSGTQLSVL.

This clone was recorded a few times. The gene calls are TRBV4-1 and TRBJ1-6; no firm D call. V gave up 3 bases and J gave up 9 bases, with 30 bases separating them. Germline CDR1 MGHRA, CDR2 YSYEKL. The CDR3 has 20 residues. The CDR3 protein is CASSQLPGRSWAQGGSPLHF. The CDR3 DNA sequence: TGCGCCAGCAGCCAGCTGCCGGGCCGATCCTGGGCGCAAGGAGGTTCACCCCTCCACTTT.

This clone appeared once. The chain combines TRBV6-2 or TRBV6-3 with TRBJ2-5; 10 nucleotides agree with TRBD2. Germline CDR1 MNHEY, CDR2 SVGEGT. V lost 6 bases, J lost 5 bases, and 9 bases stayed unmatched. The CDR3 extends over 15 amino acids. CDR3 protein: CASRPVAGGLETQYF. The CDR3 region has the DNA TGTGCCAGCAGGCCTGTAGCGGGAGGTCTGGAGACCCAGTACTTC.

Details on this clone: Relative to the germline gene, one junction end is altered; a read error may explain this. This chain links TRBV30 with TRBJ2-1, with 14 bases aligning to TRBD2. CDR1 GTSNPN and CDR2 SVGIG come from the germline V gene (reference sequence). CDR3 length equals 12 residues. The CDR3 loop reads CAWGRTSGRFVF. The DNA for the CDR3 is TGTGCCTGGGGACGGACTAGCGGGAGGTTTGTCTTC.

The CDR3 DNA follows: TGTGCCAGCAGTCACAAGACAGGGCGTTACGAGCAGTACTTC. Amino acid sequence: CASSHKTGRYEQYF. The chain employs TRBV6-2 or TRBV6-3 and TRBJ2-7, with TRBD1 identical over 7 bases. From germline, CDR1 is MNHEY and CDR2 SVGEGT. The CDR3 is 14 amino acids. Unmatched junction bases numbered 8, after V lost 5 bases and J lost 4 bases.

Only a few counts were recorded for this clone. The chain links TRBV9 to TRBJ2-3, with D perhaps being TRBD1 or TRBD2 (5 bases each). This CDR3 has 16 residues. The V and J ends lost 3 bases and 3 bases respectively, with 17 bases between them. In germline, CDR1 is SGDLS, CDR2 YYNGEE. CDR3 amino acids: CASSALGAAETDTQYF. The DNA for the CDR3 is TGTGCCAGCAGCGCACTAGGGGCGGCCGAAACAGATACGCAGTATTTT.

The V call is TRBV5-1, the J call TRBJ2-2, with no clear D. Germline lookup yields CDR1 SGHRS and CDR2 YFSETQ. The length of the CDR3 is 15 residues. V was shortened by 0 bases and J by 2 bases, with 8 bases between the two germline ends. The chain's CDR3 is CASSLGSLNTGELFF. In DNA, the CDR3 is TGCGCCAGCAGCTTGGGGAGCCTCAACACCGGGGAGCTGTTTTTT.